Listed below are T cell receptor beta chains from one sample, sequenced in a study of long-term antiretroviral therapy in people with HIV. Clones were read by immunoSEQ multiplex PCR, and TCRdb kept only the in-frame ones, dropping some. The top ten hold about 9.1% of the sample, which has fewer than 20,000 clones, approximately 92% seen once. The source was unsorted PBMCs, collected 4.2 years after starting antiretroviral therapy. The receptors shown here come from a middle-aged man with HIV. The CDR3 runs from the conserved cysteine through the conserved F or W. The D gene is left open where the match is weak. Not every row has a clone size; where given, it reads once, few, many or a size class.

j_gene,abundance,v_gene,d_gene,CDR3nt,CDR3aa
TRBJ2-7,NA,TRBV5-8,TRBD2,TGTGCCAGCAGCCCTCGGGAGGGAGAGGTCTACGAGCAGTACTTC,CASSPREGEVYEQYF
TRBJ1-4,NA,TRBV5-1,NA,TGCGCCAGCAGCTTGACCGGACATAATGAAAAACTGTTTTTT,CASSLTGHNEKLFF
TRBJ2-4,NA,TRBV29-1,NA,TGCAGCGCCAGCGAGCCTGAAAACATTCAGTACTTC,CSASEPENIQYF
TRBJ1-1,NA,TRBV7-8,NA,TGTGCCAGCAGCCCAGAGGGAAGTGCAACTGAAGCTTTCTTT,CASSPEGSATEAFF
TRBJ2-2,NA,TRBV6-1,NA,TGTGCCAGCAGTTTCCAGACCAGGGCGTCCGGGGAGCTGTTTTTT,CASSFQTRASGELFF
TRBJ2-7,few,TRBV18,NA,TGTGCCAGCTCACCCGCCCCGGTGGCCTACGAGCAGTACTTC,CASSPAPVAYEQYF
TRBJ2-7,NA,TRBV10-3,TRBD1,TGTGCCATCAGTGGGACAGGCGACGAGCAGTACTTC,CAISGTGDEQYF
TRBJ2-3,once,TRBV5-6,TRBD2,TGTGCCAGCAGCTTGGTGGGGGGGATGGCAGATACGCAGTATTTT,CASSLVGGMADTQYF
TRBJ2-7,NA,TRBV4-3,TRBD1,TGCGCCAGCAGCGAGGGACAGGGGCTCTCCTACGAGCAGTACTTC,CASSEGQGLSYEQYF
TRBJ2-3,NA,TRBV9,NA,TGTGCCAGCAGCCTCTTCAACAGGGCGACAGATACGCAGTATTTT,CASSLFNRATDTQYF
TRBJ1-5,NA,TRBV30,NA,TGTGCCTGGAGTGTAGAGACTAATCAGCCCCAGCATTTT,CAWSVETNQPQHF
TRBJ2-3,NA,TRBV11-2,NA,TGTGCCAGCAGCCAAAAGGCGGCGAACACAGATACGCAGTATTTT,CASSQKAANTDTQYF
TRBJ2-3,NA,TRBV6-1,NA,TGTGCCAGCAGACGACAGTACACTAGCACAGATACGCAGTATTTT,CASRRQYTSTDTQYF
TRBJ2-7,NA,TRBV7-9,NA,TGTGCCAGCAGCTTAGCGCAGCCACAGAGGGGTGGCGAGCAGTACTTC,CASSLAQPQRGGEQYF
TRBJ1-2,NA,TRBV10-2,TRBD1,TGCGCCAGCAGTGGAAGGACAGGGGATTATGGCTACACCTTC,CASSGRTGDYGYTF
TRBJ2-3,NA,TRBV4-3,TRBD2,TGCGCCAGCAGCCAAGATAAGCGGGGGGTCGATACGCAGTATTTT,CASSQDKRGVDTQYF
TRBJ1-1,NA,TRBV7-2,NA,TGTGCCAGCAGCATAGAAAGGTTGGGGAACACTGAAGCTTTCTTT,CASSIERLGNTEAFF
TRBJ2-7,NA,TRBV5-1,TRBD2,TGCGCCAGCAGCCTCGGGACTAGCGTCGACGAGCAGTACTTC,CASSLGTSVDEQYF
TRBJ1-6,once,TRBV28,NA,TGTGCCAGCAGTTTAAAGTGGATGGAGGCACCCCTCCACTTT,CASSLKWMEAPLHF
TRBJ2-1,NA,TRBV27,NA,TGTGCCAGCAGTTTAGGGGGCATAGAGCAGTTCTTC,CASSLGGIEQFF
TRBJ2-7,NA,TRBV5-1,NA,TGCGCCAGCAGCTTCCAAAGTCAGACAGGCGGCGAGCAGTACTTC,CASSFQSQTGGEQYF
TRBJ1-6,NA,TRBV27,TRBD1,TGTGCCAGCAGCCGTGGGACAGGGGGTAGCTCCTATAATTCACCCCTCCACTTT,CASSRGTGGSSYNSPLHF
TRBJ1-5,NA,TRBV9,NA,TGTGCCAGCAGCGGAGGAGGTCTCCAGCCCCAGCATTTT,CASSGGGLQPQHF
TRBJ1-1,NA,TRBV18,NA,TGTGCCAGCTCACCACCGGTAGGGGTGAACACTGAAGCTTTCTTT,CASSPPVGVNTEAFF
TRBJ2-2,NA,TRBV5-1,NA,TGCGCCAGCAGCCTCCGGGACCCCAACACCGGGGAGCTGTTTTTT,CASSLRDPNTGELFF
TRBJ2-7,few,TRBV6-5,NA,TGTGCCAGCAGTTCCTGGACAGCGTACGAGCAGTACTTC,CASSSWTAYEQYF
TRBJ2-1,NA,TRBV10-3,TRBD2,TGTGCCATCAGTGACCCCGAGGGAGAGCGGGGGGACTACAATGAGCAGTTCTTC,CAISDPEGERGDYNEQFF
TRBJ2-7,NA,TRBV10-1,NA,TGCGCCACCTCGGACAGCTACGAGCAGTACTTC,CATSDSYEQYF
TRBJ2-7,NA,TRBV28,TRBD1,TGTGCCAGCAGTCCAGGGGGCTACTTGACCTACGAGCAGTACTTC,CASSPGGYLTYEQYF
TRBJ2-7,NA,TRBV28,TRBD1,TGTGCCAGCAGTTCCCTCCGGGACAGCTCCTACGAGCAGTACTTC,CASSSLRDSSYEQYF
TRBJ2-2,NA,TRBV5-1,TRBD2,TGCGCCAGCAGCTTACTAGCGGGGACGAACACCGGGGAGCTGTTTTTT,CASSLLAGTNTGELFF